This TCR beta chain was obtained from a study of T cells of healthy individuals. TCRdb re-analysed the 5' RACE reads in MiXCR, keeping a single row per CDR3 protein. The sample includes 60,000 to 80,000 distinct CDR3 sequences, roughly 15% seen only once; the top ten take about 4.3%. V was shortened by 2 bases and J by 5 bases, with 11 bases between the two germline ends. The CDR3 spans 14 residues. Germline loops: CDR1 MNHEY, CDR2 SVGEGT. By sample share, this clonotype is medium-sized. This receptor was obtained from a human donor in good health. This sequence joins TRBV6-2 or TRBV6-3 and TRBJ2-3, with D tentatively TRBD1 (6 bases). This CDR3 reads CASSYVQGGDTQYF. CDR3 in DNA: TGTGCCAGCAGTTACGTACAGGGTGGAGATACGCAGTATTTT.